This T cell receptor beta chain was observed in a study of regulatory T cells in long-lasting Graves disease. Study-level points and caveats: Persistent disease favored TRBV28, TRBJ1-2 and TRBJ2-5. Lower TCR diversity was seen in persistent Graves' patients than in newly diagnosed ones.

HTBI primers from iRepertoire and Arm-PCR of CDR3 regions yielded the TCR beta libraries. One entry per CDR3 protein, called by TCRdb with MiXCR from the multiplex PCR reads. Among 400,000 to 500,000 distinct CDR3 sequences listed, under 15% were seen once. Stated time point: newly diagnosed GD, antithyroid drugs for less than 3 months. Following extraction of RNA from PBMCs, that RNA was used to make the TCR library. The sample holds many counts of this clonotype. Its antigen is currently unknown. The CDR3 sequence is 11 residues long. Germline CDR1 and CDR2: GTSNPN and SVGIG (reference sequence). V was pared by 0 bases and J by 11 bases, with 10 bases between. This sample also appeared in a second study, on T cells in Graves' hyperthyroidism and ophthalmopathy.

The receptor's source is a woman under 40 with Graves disease. The material was peripheral blood mononuclear cells (PBMCs), obtained at new diagnosis, from a patient treated with antithyroid drugs. V usage is TRBV30 and J usage is TRBJ1-1; no firm D call. CDR3 residues: CAWSVGMRAFF. The CDR3 DNA reads as TGTGCCTGGAGTGTCGGGATGCGGGCTTTCTTT.